This is a list of T cell receptor beta chains from one sample in a study of cytomegalovirus exposure and HLA in healthy donors. The assay was immunoSEQ multiplex PCR, and TCRdb's table has in-frame clones only and misses some. The table shows some 150,000 clones, with 60% to 85% occurring only once. Sequencing was performed on PBMCs. These TCRs come from a female donor in good health and CMV-seropositive. The CDR3 runs from the conserved cysteine through the conserved F or W. The D gene is left open where the match is weak. Expanded clones are given a class, and other clones once, few, many or no size at all.

size: NA
J: TRBJ1-4
V: TRBV11-3
D: TRBD1
CDR3: CASRPPGTGPEKLFF
DNA: TGTGCCAGCAGGCCCCCCGGGACAGGACCCGAAAAACTGTTTTTT

size: once
J: TRBJ2-2
V: TRBV5-4
D: NA
CDR3: CASSLGRAQTGELFF
DNA: TGTGCCAGCAGCTTGGGAAGAGCGCAAACCGGGGAGCTGTTTTTT

size: NA
J: TRBJ2-3
V: TRBV6-1
D: TRBD2
CDR3: CASTTGLGWTDTQYF
DNA: TGTGCCAGCACCACCGGACTAGGTTGGACAGATACGCAGTATTTT

size: NA
J: TRBJ2-2
V: TRBV5-1
D: NA
CDR3: CASSSGDGSWTGELFF
DNA: TGCGCCAGCAGCTCGGGGGACGGGTCGTGGACCGGGGAGCTGTTTTTT

size: NA
J: TRBJ2-7
V: TRBV5-1
D: TRBD2
CDR3: CASSRGSGVYEQYF
DNA: TGCGCCAGCAGCAGAGGTAGCGGGGTCTACGAGCAGTACTTC

size: NA
J: TRBJ2-3
V: TRBV7-9
D: NA
CDR3: CASSQNTQYF
DNA: TGTGCCAGCAGCCAAAATACGCAGTATTTT

size: few
J: TRBJ1-2
V: TRBV2
D: NA
CDR3: CASSEPGNYGYTF
DNA: TGTGCCAGCAGTGAACCAGGGAACTATGGCTACACCTTC

size: NA
J: TRBJ2-2
V: TRBV15
D: TRBD1
CDR3: CATSRDGGRGHNTGELFF
DNA: TGTGCCACCAGCAGAGACGGGGGCAGGGGGCATAACACCGGGGAGCTGTTTTTT

size: NA
J: TRBJ2-5
V: TRBV7-9
D: TRBD1
CDR3: CASSPGTGRETQYF
DNA: TGTGCCAGCAGCCCGGGGACAGGGCGAGAGACCCAGTACTTC

size: NA
J: TRBJ2-7
V: TRBV2
D: TRBD2
CDR3: CASKLAGGSYEQYF
DNA: TGTGCCAGCAAACTAGCGGGAGGGTCCTACGAGCAGTACTTC

size: NA
J: TRBJ1-1
V: TRBV9
D: NA
CDR3: CASSFGLNTEAFF
DNA: TGTGCCAGCAGCTTCGGGTTGAACACTGAAGCTTTCTTT

size: NA
J: TRBJ1-1
V: TRBV6-6
D: NA
CDR3: CASSYGLGTMNTEAFF
DNA: TGTGCCAGCAGTTACGGTCTAGGGACAATGAACACTGAAGCTTTCTTT

size: NA
J: TRBJ1-2
V: TRBV18
D: NA
CDR3: CASSPDTYGYTF
DNA: TGTGCCAGCTCACCCGACACGTATGGCTACACCTTC

size: NA
J: TRBJ1-5
V: TRBV30
D: TRBD1
CDR3: CAWSENDRVRNQPQHF
DNA: TGTGCCTGGAGCGAAAACGACAGGGTTCGGAATCAGCCCCAGCATTTT

size: few
J: TRBJ1-4
V: TRBV30
D: NA
CDR3: CAWELNEKLFF
DNA: TGTGCCTGGGAACTTAATGAAAAACTGTTTTTT

size: few
J: TRBJ2-7
V: TRBV7-2
D: TRBD2
CDR3: CASSPSGRAYEQYF
DNA: TGTGCCAGCAGCCCTAGCGGGAGGGCTTACGAGCAGTACTTC

size: NA
J: TRBJ1-3
V: TRBV25-1
D: NA
CDR3: CASSEFTGTSGNTIYF
DNA: TGTGCCAGCAGTGAATTTACGGGAACATCAGGAAACACCATATATTTT

size: NA
J: TRBJ1-5
V: TRBV19
D: NA
CDR3: CATPEEAKGKPQHF
DNA: TGTGCCACCCCAGAGGAGGCAAAGGGTAAGCCCCAGCATTTT